Below are 28 T cell receptor beta chains sequenced from a single sample in a study of blood T cell repertoires in COVID-19. Assay used: immunoSEQ multiplex PCR; TCRdb lists only in-frame clones, some missing. The repertoire has a few hundred thousand clones, more than 80% of them found once; the top ten carry about a tenth. Sequencing was done on a sample of PBMCs or T cells enriched from blood (not recorded which). The receptors shown here come from a man aged 40-49 years who had recovered from COVID-19.

This chain joins TRBV5-1 and TRBJ1-1; 7 bases are shared with TRBD1. Germline CDR1 is SGHRS and CDR2 is YFSETQ. J gave up 4 bases and V 3 bases, and 6 bases lay outside the gene matches. This CDR3 is built from 14 residues. In nucleotides, the CDR3 is TGCGCCAGCAGCTCGGCCCCAGGGGGCACTGAAGCTTTCTTT. Translation: CASSSAPGGTEAFF.

V and J are TRBV5-1 and TRBJ1-4; TRBD1 agrees at 11 bases. CDR1 is SGHRS and CDR2 is YFSETQ in the germline V gene. The junction had 1 base not matched to a gene; V was cut back by 2 bases and J by 7 bases. The CDR3 length is 14 residues. As DNA, the CDR3 is TGCGCCAGCAGCTTCGGGACAGGGGGTGAAAAACTGTTTTTT. As protein: CASSFGTGGEKLFF.

V gene TRBV19 combines with J gene TRBJ1-2; 7 bases line up with TRBD1. This CDR3 is 13 amino acids long. Germline V gene data show CDR1 as LNHDA and CDR2 as SQIVND (reference sequence). After removal of 9 bases from V and 3 bases from J, the junction contained 7 bases not matched to a gene. The CDR3 DNA reads TGTGCCAGCCAGACAGGGTTCGACTATGGCTACACCTTC. Amino acid sequence: CASQTGFDYGYTF.

This rearrangement joins TRBV6-1 to TRBJ1-5; D is undetermined. The CDR3 loop spans 14 amino acids. Germline-derived CDR1 and CDR2 are MNHNS and SASEGT. V gave up 2 bases and J gave up 9 bases, with 14 bases separating them. Here the CDR3 DNA reads TGTGCCAGCAGTGAATTGGCAGGAGGCCGGCCCCAGCATTTT. Amino acid sequence: CASSELAGGRPQHF.

This clone was picked up one time. This chain links TRBV2 with TRBJ1-2, with D hard to call. The germline CDR1 and CDR2 sequences are SNHLY and FYNNEI. Between the trimmed V and J ends, which lost 6 bases and 5 bases, there was a span of 10 bases. The CDR3 is 12 amino acids. As DNA, the CDR3 is TGTGCCAGCAGGAGGGCGGAGTATGGCTACACCTTC. This encodes CASRRAEYGYTF.

The chain links TRBV11-2 to TRBJ2-5; maybe TRBD2 (5 bases). This CDR3 is 15 amino acids long. Germline V lookup: CDR1 SGHAT, CDR2 FQNNGV. Trimming removed 5 bases from V and 5 bases from J, with 18 bases in between. This CDR3 is CASSLRRRFVETQYF. The CDR3 nucleotides are TGTGCCAGCAGCCTAAGACGGAGGTTCGTTGAGACCCAGTACTTC.

The chain is built from TRBV15 and TRBJ1-4, with D maybe TRBD1 (5 bases). Germline V gene lookup returns CDR1 LNHNV and CDR2 YYDKDF (reference sequence). The CDR3 consists of 15 residues. The ends were cut back, 6 bases at V and 2 bases at J, with 13 bases in the middle. The CDR3 is CATSGLGVTNEKLFF. The CDR3 bases are TGTGCCACCAGTGGCTTAGGGGTGACTAATGAAAAACTGTTTTTT.

The table lists this clone with a few counts. The CDR3 is CSASGTGSLFSGNTIYF. Here the CDR3 DNA reads TGCAGCGCCTCCGGGACAGGGTCCTTATTCTCTGGAAACACCATATATTTT. The genes are TRBV29-1 and TRBJ1-3; 9 bases are shared with TRBD1. Per the germline V gene, CDR1 is SQVTM and CDR2 is ANQGSEA. CDR3 length: 17 residues. The junction had 13 bases not matched to a gene; V was cut back by 7 bases and J by 0 bases.

This clone appeared a single time. The genes are TRBV13 and TRBJ1-1; 9 bases map to TRBD1. Per germline, CDR1 PRHDT and CDR2 FYEKMQ (reference sequence). The CDR3 spans 14 residues. J lost 0 bases, V lost 6 bases, and 2 bases had no gene match. Here the CDR3 reads CASRGDRVNTEAFF. In DNA, the CDR3 is TGTGCCAGCAGGGGGGACAGGGTGAACACTGAAGCTTTCTTT.

This clone was observed once. The CDR3 here is CARNLWTGGNEANVLTF. The DNA of the CDR3 is TGCGCCAGAAACCTATGGACAGGGGGCAATGAGGCCAACGTCCTGACTTTC. The rearrangement uses TRBV10-1 and TRBJ2-6, with 11 bases fitting TRBD1. J gave up 6 bases and V 9 bases, and 13 bases lay outside the gene matches. Germline V CDR1 and CDR2: WNHNN, SYGVQD (reference sequence). The CDR3 has 17 amino acids.

This rearrangement joins TRBV27 to TRBJ1-5, with 10 bases that match TRBD1. The CDR3 sequence is 14 residues long. From germline, CDR1 is MNHEY and CDR2 SMNVEV (reference sequence). Germline trimming cut 5 bases from V and 4 bases from J; bases unmatched to any gene: 2. The CDR3 protein is CASSRDRGNQPQHF. DNA of the CDR3: TGTGCCAGCAGTAGGGACAGGGGAAATCAGCCCCAGCATTTT.

This chain links TRBV6-5 with TRBJ1-2; D possibly corresponds to TRBD1 (6 bases). The CDR3 runs 14 residues. Germline V gene sequence: CDR1 MNHEY, CDR2 SVGAGI. Trimming left V 6 bases short and J 2 bases short, with 13 bases between. The CDR3 coding sequence is TGTGCCAGCAGAGGGGGGGCTATCAACTATGGCTACACCTTC. This translates into CASRGGAINYGYTF.

The rearrangement uses TRBV10-1 and TRBJ2-2; no firm D call. This CDR3 spans 13 amino acids. Germline-derived CDR1 and CDR2 are WNHNN and SYGVQD (reference sequence). V lost 1 base to trimming and J lost 2 bases, with 2 bases between them. The CDR3 here is CASSELNTGELFF. For the CDR3, the DNA is TGCGCCAGCAGTGAGTTAAACACCGGGGAGCTGTTTTTT.

This clone was seen at least ten times. The V gene is TRBV6-1, the J gene TRBJ1-6; no definite D call. Between the trimmed V and J ends, which lost 8 bases and 5 bases, there was a span of 16 bases. The germline CDR1 and CDR2 sequences are MNHNS and SASEGT. The CDR3 extends over 15 amino acids. In nucleotides, the CDR3 is TGTGCCAGCTTACCGGGGTCAGGACATAATTCACCCCTCCACTTT. Translated, it gives CASLPGSGHNSPLHF.

V and J are TRBV19 and TRBJ2-7, with D possibly matching TRBD2 (6 bases). The CDR3 totals 14 residues. The V end lost 5 bases, the J end lost 6 bases, and 17 bases lay between the germline ends. Germline V gives CDR1 LNHDA, CDR2 SQIVND (reference sequence). CDR3 amino acids: CASSSGTGGFEQYF. CDR3 DNA: TGTGCCAGTAGTTCCGGGACTGGGGGGTTCGAGCAGTACTTC.

The chain carries TRBV10-3 and TRBJ2-1; 8 bases fit TRBD2. The V and J ends lost 3 bases and 2 bases, in that order; junction bases with no gene match: 3. The germline gives CDR1 ENHRY, CDR2 SYGVKD. The CDR3 has 15 residues. As DNA, the CDR3 is TGTGCCATCAGTGATCAGCGGGGGACCTACAATGAGCAGTTCTTC. This encodes CAISDQRGTYNEQFF.

V gene TRBV2 combines with J gene TRBJ1-4, with 9 bases lining up with TRBD1. Looked up from germline, CDR1 is SNHLY and CDR2 is FYNNEI. This CDR3 has 14 residues. Trimming removed 8 bases from V and 0 bases from J; junction bases left unmatched: 1. CDR3 coding DNA: TGTGCCAGCGGGGACAGGGCAACTAATGAAAAACTGTTTTTT. Amino acids: CASGDRATNEKLFF.

The rearrangement links TRBV15 to TRBJ1-1; tentatively, D is TRBD1 (5 bases). Germline CDR1 is LNHNV and CDR2 is YYDKDF (reference sequence). The V gene lost 4 bases and the J gene lost 1 base, with 7 bases spanning the gap. This CDR3 has 13 amino acids. CDR3 sequence reads: CATSKQGNTEAFF. CDR3 coding DNA: TGTGCCACCAGCAAGCAGGGGAACACTGAAGCTTTCTTT.

The gene calls are TRBV13 and TRBJ1-3; D is undetermined. CDR3 length: 14 amino acids. The V gene lost 1 base and the J gene lost 4 bases, with 8 bases spanning the gap. The germline CDR1 and CDR2 sequences are PRHDT and FYEKMQ (reference sequence). CDR3 protein: CASSLESEGNTIYF. The CDR3 nucleotides are TGTGCCAGCAGCTTAGAATCTGAGGGAAACACCATATATTTT.

The chain carries TRBV7-9 and TRBJ1-2; 9 positions agree with TRBD1. Germline V gene lookup returns CDR1 SEHNR and CDR2 FQNEAQ (reference sequence). V shed 3 bases and J 8 bases; nucleotides not matched to a gene: 7. The CDR3 has 14 residues. CDR3 sequence (DNA): TGTGCCAGCAGCTTGAGGGACAGGGTAGACGGCTACACCTTC. Its translation: CASSLRDRVDGYTF.

The count of this clone is one. This chain connects TRBV12-3 or TRBV12-4 to TRBJ1-2; D gene uncertain. The germline V and J ends were trimmed by 5 bases and 2 bases, with 9 bases remaining between them. The CDR3 runs 13 residues. Here the CDR3 reads CASSPVLNYGYTF. The CDR3 region has the DNA TGTGCCAGCAGTCCGGTATTAAACTATGGCTACACCTTC.

CDR3 in amino acids: CASGVGTSGPRELFF. The DNA for the CDR3 is TGTGCCAGCGGGGTTGGGACTAGCGGCCCCCGGGAGCTGTTTTTT. The chain carries TRBV7-3 and TRBJ2-2, with TRBD2 identical over 11 bases. V lost 8 bases, J lost 9 bases, and 11 bases stayed unmatched. This CDR3 spans 15 amino acids. Looked up from germline, CDR1 is SGHTA and CDR2 is FQGTGA.

V and J are TRBV19 and TRBJ1-6; D possibly corresponds to TRBD1 (6 bases). CDR1 is LNHDA, CDR2 SQIVND, per germline (reference sequence). Trimming cost V 5 bases and J 0 bases, with 11 bases left between them. The CDR3 is made up of 16 amino acids. CDR3 sequence reads: CASSREDSSYNSPLHF. The DNA of the CDR3 is TGTGCCAGTAGTCGTGAGGACAGCTCCTATAATTCACCCCTCCACTTT.

The rearrangement joins TRBV30 to TRBJ1-2, with unresolved D. V lost 1 base and J 3 bases, leaving 6 bases between the germline ends. This CDR3 comprises 12 residues. Germline loops: CDR1 GTSNPN, CDR2 SVGIG (reference sequence). CDR3 nucleotides: TGTGCCTGGAGTGCCCTACACTATGGCTACACCTTC. This gives the protein CAWSALHYGYTF.

The chain is built from TRBV6-5 and TRBJ1-1; D is undetermined. The germline V gene has CDR1 MNHEY and CDR2 SVGAGI. V was clipped by 3 bases and J by 4 bases, with 9 bases between them. The CDR3 has 13 residues. The CDR3 coding sequence is TGTGCCAGCAGTTATGCCGGGATCACTGAAGCTTTCTTT. It translates to CASSYAGITEAFF.

This clone showed up just a few times. The CDR3 loop is CASNERGGGLGNQPQHF. Here the CDR3 DNA reads TGTGCCAGCAACGAACGCGGGGGCGGTTTAGGCAATCAGCCCCAGCATTTT. The J gene is TRBJ1-5, the V gene TRBV2, with a tentative D call TRBD1 (6 bases). Germline V gene lookup returns CDR1 SNHLY and CDR2 FYNNEI. This CDR3 has 17 residues. Trimming pared 7 bases from V and 2 bases from J, leaving 21 bases between.

The chain has TRBV15 and TRBJ2-3; 11 positions match TRBD2. Germline trimming cut 4 bases from V and 4 bases from J; bases unmatched to any gene: 7. The CDR3 loop spans 16 amino acids. Germline lookup yields CDR1 LNHNV and CDR2 YYDKDF (reference sequence). The CDR3 reads CATSTYSGGAADTQYF. DNA of the CDR3: TGTGCCACCAGCACCTATAGCGGGGGGGCCGCAGATACGCAGTATTTT.

The chain carries TRBV7-6 and TRBJ1-6, with D maybe TRBD1 (5 bases). The V gene lost 6 bases and the J gene lost 6 bases, with 9 bases spanning the gap. Germline V gene lookup returns CDR1 SGHVS and CDR2 FNYEAQ. This CDR3 contains 13 residues. The CDR3 DNA reads TGTGCCAGCAGTCACGGGGGTAATTCACCCCTCCACTTT. Amino acid sequence: CASSHGGNSPLHF.